This T cell receptor beta chain was found in a study of T-cell reconstitution after alpha-beta-depleted transplantation in children. Preparing the TCRbeta library involved the use of unique molecular identifiers. MiXCR, applied by TCRdb to the PCR reads, yields one record per CDR3 protein. The sample shows about 980,000 distinct CDR3 sequences, 25% to 35% of them seen only once. V was clipped by 0 bases and J by 3 bases; unmatched bases: 4. The CDR3 covers 14 residues. Germline lookup yields CDR1 DFQATT and CDR2 SNEGSKA (reference sequence). The chain couples TRBV20-1 to TRBJ1-1, with TRBD1 identical over 7 bases. The TCR was taken from a boy less than two years old who had a stem cell transplant for SCID, so the T cells may come from the graft donor. The sample here was PBMCs, mostly from graft donor cells, taken 360 days after TCRalphabeta/CD19-depleted stem cell transplant. The CDR3: CSARDRDRYTEAFF. CDR3 in DNA: TGCAGTGCTAGAGATCGGGACAGATACACTGAAGCTTTCTTT.